The TCR beta chain under discussion was sequenced for a study of blood T cell repertoires in COVID-19. About the study: In each case, the material was cDNA or gDNA derived from T cells, B-cell-depleted T cells, or PBMCs.

Per the study methods: Reference gene primers were amplified, and this amplification served to estimate nucleated cell counts. Data came from immunoSEQ multiplex PCR; TCRdb stores just in-frame clones and leaves some out. The DNA was the basis for D and trimming; V, J and clone size are from that table. The sample has tens of thousands of clones, around 88% seen once. Trimming removed 2 bases from V and 1 base from J, with 12 bases in between. In germline, CDR1 is MNHEY, CDR2 SVGAGI. The CDR3 loop spans 16 amino acids. This sequence joins TRBV6-5 and TRBJ1-3, with D unclear. The TCR originated in an older woman with acute or convalescent COVID-19. The source material was peripheral blood. CDR3 amino acids: CASSYTATPSGNTIYF. CDR3 DNA sequence: TGTGCCAGCAGTTACACTGCTACCCCGTCTGGAAACACCATATATTTT.